Listed below are T cell receptor beta chains from one sample, sequenced in a study of T-cell memory formation after mild COVID-19. A single record per CDR3 protein comes from TCRdb applying MiXCR to the 5' RACE reads. The table records some 300,000 distinct CDR3 sequences, 20% of them present only once. The sample was PBMCs or a T cell subset sorted from them (not recorded which). These receptors came from a man between 18 and 35 years old who had mild COVID-19 (a few samples of this study predate the infection). Cell type and time point are not known. The CDR3 runs from the conserved cysteine through the conserved F or W. D genes are given only for firm matches. Where a row states a size, it is once, few, many or the class of an expanded clone; other rows omit it.

length	size	V	J	D	CDR3	DNA
15	.	TRBV7-3	TRBJ2-1	.	CASSLSTLSYNEQFF	TGTGCCAGCAGCTTGAGTACCCTCTCCTACAATGAGCAGTTCTTC
15	.	TRBV7-2	TRBJ2-1	.	CASSLTPSSYNEQFF	TGTGCCAGCAGCTTAACCCCGAGCTCCTACAATGAGCAGTTCTTC
14	.	TRBV7-9	TRBJ2-3	TRBD1	CASSPGQGGNTQYF	TGTGCCAGCAGCCCCGGACAGGGTGGAAATACGCAGTATTTT
16	.	TRBV5-6	TRBJ2-6	.	CASSREAGAGANVLTF	TGTGCCAGCAGCCGCGAGGCCGGGGCAGGGGCCAACGTCCTGACTTTC
13	few	TRBV4-2	TRBJ1-1	.	CASSQSARQSTFF	TGTGCCAGCAGCCAATCAGCACGCCAGTCGACTTTCTTT
17	.	TRBV24-1	TRBJ2-1	TRBD1	CATSDLPGQGPINEQFF	TGTGCCACCAGTGACCTACCGGGACAGGGGCCGATCAATGAGCAGTTCTTC
13	many	TRBV20-1	TRBJ1-5	.	CSAQAFSNQPQHF	TGCAGTGCTCAAGCCTTTAGCAATCAGCCCCAGCATTTT
11	.	TRBV7-9	TRBJ2-2	.	CATVLPGELFF	TGTGCCACAGTTCTTCCCGGGGAGCTGTTTTTT
15	.	TRBV6-5	TRBJ1-1	.	CASSYGRGGNTEAFF	TGTGCCAGCAGTTACGGTAGGGGGGGGAACACTGAAGCTTTCTTT
15	.	TRBV28	TRBJ1-2	TRBD1	CASSTPGTGGGGYTF	TGTGCCAGCAGTACCCCCGGGACAGGGGGAGGGGGCTACACCTTC
13	few	TRBV12-3/TRBV12-4	TRBJ1-6	.	CASGTRNNSPLHF	TGTGCCAGCGGGACGCGAAATAATTCACCCCTCCACTTT
15	.	TRBV20-1	TRBJ2-7	.	CSARDPRGGFGEQYF	TGCAGTGCTAGAGATCCCAGGGGTGGATTCGGCGAGCAGTACTTC
13	few	TRBV7-9	TRBJ2-3	.	CASSLRVVDTQYF	TGTGCCAGCAGCTTAAGGGTTGTAGATACGCAGTATTTT
14	few	TRBV5-1	TRBJ2-3	.	CASSLEWGTDTQYF	TGCGCCAGCAGCTTGGAGTGGGGGACAGATACGCAGTATTTT
14	few	TRBV5-4	TRBJ2-3	.	CASSSWGAVDTQYF	TGTGCCAGCAGCTCGTGGGGGGCCGTAGATACGCAGTATTTT
14	.	TRBV28	TRBJ2-5	.	CASRETTDRETQYF	TGTGCCAGCAGGGAAACGACGGACCGGGAGACCCAGTACTTC
14	few	TRBV2	TRBJ2-5	.	CASSGGDGQETQYF	TGTGCCAGCAGTGGAGGTGATGGGCAAGAGACCCAGTACTTC
15	.	TRBV20-1	TRBJ1-1	.	CSARAARGVNTEAFF	TGCAGTGCTAGAGCAGCCAGGGGAGTAAACACTGAAGCTTTCTTT
16	.	TRBV9	TRBJ2-1	.	CASSVEAIGWGNEQFF	TGTGCCAGCAGCGTAGAGGCAATCGGGTGGGGCAATGAGCAGTTCTTC
12	.	TRBV12-3/TRBV12-4	TRBJ1-2	.	CASSGDGYGYTF	TGTGCCAGCAGTGGTGACGGTTATGGCTACACCTTC
15	few	TRBV7-9	TRBJ1-6	.	CASSMDSSYNSPLHF	TGTGCCAGCAGCATGGACAGCTCCTATAATTCACCCCTCCACTTT
15	.	TRBV12-3/TRBV12-4	TRBJ2-1	.	CASSVGWYSYNEQFF	TGTGCCAGCAGTGTCGGGTGGTACTCCTACAATGAGCAGTTCTTC
12	.	TRBV7-9	TRBJ1-2	.	CASSQDIYGYTF	TGTGCCAGCAGCCAGGACATCTATGGCTACACCTTC
15	.	TRBV7-2	TRBJ2-5	.	CASSLVTGPQETQYF	TGTGCCAGCAGCTTAGTTACCGGGCCCCAAGAGACCCAGTACTTC
13	few	TRBV20-1	TRBJ1-2	.	CSATLSVNYGYTF	TGCAGTGCTACCCTGTCAGTAAACTATGGCTACACCTTC
18	few	TRBV11-1	TRBJ2-1	TRBD2	CASSVGNHWTSGAQEQFF	TGTGCCAGCAGCGTAGGAAACCATTGGACTAGCGGGGCCCAAGAGCAGTTCTTC
12	.	TRBV9	TRBJ2-1	TRBD2	CASRGTSGEQFF	TGTGCCAGCAGGGGGACTAGCGGGGAGCAGTTCTTC
15	.	TRBV7-2	TRBJ1-3	TRBD1	CASSKYRDREVTIYF	TGTGCCAGCAGTAAATACCGGGACAGGGAGGTCACCATATATTTT
15	few	TRBV7-9	TRBJ2-7	.	CASSLRQGPPYEQYF	TGTGCCAGCAGCTTAAGGCAGGGGCCTCCCTACGAGCAGTACTTC
14	.	TRBV29-1	TRBJ2-3	.	CSVDGHASTDTQYF	TGCAGCGTTGATGGCCATGCTAGCACAGATACGCAGTATTTT
15	.	TRBV5-6	TRBJ1-1	TRBD1	CASILNRGWWTEAFF	TGTGCCAGCATTTTGAACAGGGGCTGGTGGACTGAAGCTTTCTTT
14	.	TRBV7-2	TRBJ1-2	TRBD1	CASSSRDSNYGYTF	TGTGCCAGCAGCAGCCGGGACAGTAACTATGGCTACACCTTC
14	.	TRBV25-1	TRBJ2-6	.	CASSGNPGANVLTF	TGTGCCAGCAGTGGGAACCCTGGGGCCAACGTCCTGACTTTC
12	few	TRBV20-1	TRBJ2-1	.	CSAPLGNNEQFF	TGCAGTGCCCCCCTCGGGAACAATGAGCAGTTCTTC
16	many	TRBV6-5	TRBJ1-1	.	CASSYLLAGTNTEAFF	TGTGCCAGCAGTTATTTGTTGGCAGGGACGAACACTGAAGCTTTCTTT
15	.	TRBV6-5	TRBJ2-2	.	CASMVGSLNTGELFF	TGTGCCAGCATGGTGGGCAGCTTGAACACCGGGGAGCTGTTTTTT
14	.	TRBV9	TRBJ2-7	.	CASSVGESLYEQYF	TGTGCCAGCAGCGTAGGGGAATCTCTATACGAGCAGTACTTC
15	.	TRBV11-2	TRBJ2-3	.	CASSLVLGRSDTQYF	TGTGCCAGCAGCTTAGTGCTGGGTAGGTCAGATACGCAGTATTTT
12	many	TRBV12-3/TRBV12-4	TRBJ1-2	.	CASSLLSYGYTF	TGTGCCAGCAGTTTGCTCTCCTATGGCTACACCTTC
16	.	TRBV11-1	TRBJ2-7	TRBD1	CASSLKGDRVRREQYF	TGTGCCAGCAGCTTAAAAGGGGACAGGGTTCGTCGCGAGCAGTACTTC
17	.	TRBV7-2	TRBJ1-1	.	CASSLEPPAGKGTEAFF	TGTGCCAGCAGCTTAGAGCCCCCGGCAGGGAAAGGCACTGAAGCTTTCTTT
16	.	TRBV14	TRBJ2-3	.	CASSQGTPLRGDTQYF	TGTGCCAGCAGCCAAGGGACACCGTTAAGGGGAGATACGCAGTATTTT
15	few	TRBV3-1	TRBJ1-1	.	CASSQGWGVNTEAFF	TGTGCCAGCAGCCAAGGTTGGGGGGTGAACACTGAAGCTTTCTTT
16	few	TRBV6-5	TRBJ2-2	.	CASTPLGGENTGELFF	TGTGCCAGCACCCCCTTGGGGGGCGAAAACACCGGGGAGCTGTTTTTT
13	.	TRBV4-3	TRBJ2-3	.	CASSQGLPDTQYF	TGCGCCAGCAGCCAAGGACTCCCAGATACGCAGTATTTT
15	.	TRBV4-1	TRBJ1-1	.	CASSHSASKNTEAFF	TGCGCCAGCAGCCACTCGGCCAGCAAGAACACTGAAGCTTTCTTT
14	.	TRBV15	TRBJ1-5	.	CATGETYSNQPQHF	TGTGCCACCGGGGAGACCTATAGCAATCAGCCCCAGCATTTT
14	.	TRBV2	TRBJ1-2	.	CASSELAGLDGYTF	TGTGCCAGCAGTGAATTGGCAGGGCTTGATGGCTACACCTTC
12	.	TRBV20-1	TRBJ2-5	.	CSARVMRETQYF	TGCAGTGCTAGGGTCATGCGGGAGACCCAGTACTTC
14	few	TRBV6-5	TRBJ1-1	TRBD1	CASSYADRAFEAFF	TGTGCCAGCAGTTACGCGGACAGGGCTTTTGAAGCTTTCTTT
13	few	TRBV5-1	TRBJ2-1	.	CASSLNSNNEQFF	TGCGCCAGCAGCTTGAACAGCAACAATGAGCAGTTCTTC
14	.	TRBV20-1	TRBJ1-6	.	CSASDGDGNSPLHF	TGCAGTGCTAGTGATGGGGACGGTAATTCACCCCTCCACTTT
14	many	TRBV7-9	TRBJ2-5	.	CASSLAPDKETQYF	TGTGCCAGCAGCTTAGCCCCGGACAAAGAGACCCAGTACTTC
13	few	TRBV6-5	TRBJ1-2	.	CASSSRIGVAYTF	TGTGCCAGCAGTTCCCGTATTGGGGTGGCCTACACCTTC